This T cell receptor (beta chain) was captured by sequencing in a study of spatial heterogeneity in lung cancer. Study details: Within raw reads, each unique TCR and UMI combination appeared on average more than ten times.

Study-wide points: Ubiquitous expanded tumor TCRs showed up in blood more at resection than follow-up.

Carried by each TCR cDNA molecule was a unique molecular identifier. TCRdb independently ran MiXCR on the 5' RACE reads; one entry per CDR3 protein. The table records just over 75,000 distinct CDR3 sequences, about 8% of them present only once. In its sample, this clonotype was seen a few times. Its specificity is unknown. Time point noted: sample taken at primary tumor resection. Whole RNA was taken from tumor, nontumor lung or frozen PBMC; it was then sequenced unsorted. CDR3 size: 13 residues. V was shortened by 6 bases and J by 6 bases, with 15 bases between the two germline ends. Germline V CDR1 and CDR2: SGHTS, YDEGEE.

This clonotype was obtained from a male donor with early-stage non-small cell lung cancer. The chain uses TRBV5-8 and TRBJ1-1; no reliable D call. The sample in question was PBMCs, obtained at surgery. In DNA form, the CDR3 reads TGTGCCAGCACCCTAGGAGGAGGTGCTGAAGCTTTCTTT. Protein product: CASTLGGGAEAFF.